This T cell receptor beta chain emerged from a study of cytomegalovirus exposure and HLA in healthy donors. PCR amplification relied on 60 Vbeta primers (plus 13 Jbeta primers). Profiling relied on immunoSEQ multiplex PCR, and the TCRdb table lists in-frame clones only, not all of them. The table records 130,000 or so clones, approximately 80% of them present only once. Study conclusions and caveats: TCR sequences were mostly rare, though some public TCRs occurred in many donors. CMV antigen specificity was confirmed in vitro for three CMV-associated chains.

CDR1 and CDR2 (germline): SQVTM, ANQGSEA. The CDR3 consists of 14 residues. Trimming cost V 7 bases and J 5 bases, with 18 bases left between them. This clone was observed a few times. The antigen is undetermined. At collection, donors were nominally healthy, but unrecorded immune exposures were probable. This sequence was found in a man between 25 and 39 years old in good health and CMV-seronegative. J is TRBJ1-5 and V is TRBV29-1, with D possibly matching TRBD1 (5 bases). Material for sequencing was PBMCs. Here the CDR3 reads CSASDTGGDQPQHF. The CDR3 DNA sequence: TGCAGCGCCAGCGACACCGGGGGAGATCAGCCCCAGCATTTT.